These 3 T cell receptor beta chains were sequenced from one sample in a study of CD8 T cells in ankylosing spondylitis. Whole-study results and caveats: A TCR beta motif of several highly homologous variants appeared characteristic of ankylosing spondylitis blood.

From the 5' RACE reads, TCRdb called clonotypes with MiXCR, one entry per CDR3 protein. The data show over 600,000 distinct CDR3 sequences, roughly 20% seen once. These TCRs are of unknown antigen specificity. The source material was blood, either unsorted or a sorted T cell fraction (not recorded which). The receptors shown here come from a male donor with ankylosing spondylitis.

For this clonotype: Just one base apart from a much larger clone, this may be a read error. This chain uses TRBV4-2 with TRBJ1-5; 9 nucleotides align to TRBD1. The junction had 2 bases not matched to a gene; V was cut back by 1 base and J by 7 bases. The CDR3 spans 14 residues. CDR1 is LGHNA and CDR2 is YNFKEQ in the germline V gene. The CDR3 DNA reads as TGTGCCAGCAGCCAAGGGACAGGGGTCCAGCCCCAGCATTTT. As protein: CASSQGTGVQPQHF.

The chain couples TRBV4-1 to TRBJ2-7; 8 bases align to TRBD2. Germline trimming cut 0 bases from V and 2 bases from J; bases unmatched to any gene: 6. Per the germline V gene, CDR1 is MGHRA and CDR2 is YSYEKL. This CDR3 has 16 residues. CDR3 loop: CASSQELSGRAYEQYF. The CDR3 nucleotides read TGCGCCAGCAGCCAAGAATTGTCCGGGAGGGCCTACGAGCAGTACTTC.

V is TRBV20-1 and J is TRBJ2-2; the D gene is possibly TRBD2 (6 bases). The V end lost 3 bases, the J end lost 6 bases, and 17 bases lay between the germline ends. The germline CDR1 and CDR2 sequences are DFQATT and SNEGSKA (reference sequence). The CDR3 runs 15 residues. For the CDR3, the DNA is TGCAGTGCTAGTGTACGGGAGAAAGGTGCCGGGGAGCTGTTTTTT. Residues: CSASVREKGAGELFF.